These T cell receptor beta chains were read from a single sample in a study of blood T cell repertoires in COVID-19. Profiled with immunoSEQ multiplex PCR; TCRdb holds only in-frame clones, not every one. The sample consists of 150,000 or so clones, 85% to 95% of them appearing once. What was sequenced was peripheral blood. The receptors were gathered from a man in his fifties with acute or convalescent COVID-19. The CDR3 runs from the conserved cysteine through the conserved F or W. Fields, in order: clone size, V gene, D gene, J gene, CDR3 protein, CDR3 DNA. D genes are given only for firm matches. A clone size is listed for some rows: how often the clone was seen (once, few, many), or a class if it is expanded.

clone_size: -; v_call: TRBV19; d_call: -; j_call: TRBJ1-2; cdr3_aa: CASNHLAKNYGYTF; cdr3_nt: TGTGCCAGTAACCACCTTGCGAAGAACTATGGCTACACCTTC
clone_size: -; v_call: TRBV4-1; d_call: -; j_call: TRBJ2-4; cdr3_aa: CASSQDFGLPGGHIQYF; cdr3_nt: TGCGCCAGCAGCCAAGATTTTGGGTTACCCGGAGGTCACATTCAGTACTTC
clone_size: -; v_call: TRBV4-2; d_call: -; j_call: TRBJ2-5; cdr3_aa: CASSQTRDLETQYF; cdr3_nt: TGTGCCAGCAGCCAAACCAGGGATCTTGAGACCCAGTACTTC
clone_size: once; v_call: TRBV30; d_call: TRBD2; j_call: TRBJ2-1; cdr3_aa: CASTRQALTSGGHNEQFF; cdr3_nt: TGTGCCTCGACCCGACAGGCTTTGACTAGCGGGGGCCACAATGAGCAGTTCTTC
clone_size: -; v_call: TRBV5-1; d_call: -; j_call: TRBJ1-1; cdr3_aa: CASSLGRDTEAFF; cdr3_nt: TGCGCCAGCAGCTTGGGCAGGGACACTGAAGCTTTCTTT
clone_size: -; v_call: TRBV9; d_call: -; j_call: TRBJ1-5; cdr3_aa: CASSAAPGGQPQHF; cdr3_nt: TGTGCCAGCAGCGCCGCCCCGGGAGGACAGCCCCAGCATTTT
clone_size: -; v_call: TRBV19; d_call: -; j_call: TRBJ2-7; cdr3_aa: CASSPGGTYEQYF; cdr3_nt: TGTGCCAGTAGCCCAGGGGGGACGTACGAGCAGTACTTC
clone_size: -; v_call: TRBV19; d_call: TRBD1; j_call: TRBJ2-7; cdr3_aa: CASSTSGQGYEQYF; cdr3_nt: TGTGCCAGTAGTACCTCGGGACAGGGCTACGAGCAGTACTTC
clone_size: -; v_call: TRBV28; d_call: -; j_call: TRBJ1-3; cdr3_aa: CASTQLSGNTIYF; cdr3_nt: TGTGCCAGCACCCAACTCTCTGGAAACACCATATATTTT
clone_size: few; v_call: TRBV19; d_call: -; j_call: TRBJ2-3; cdr3_aa: CASSIDRHPGTQYF; cdr3_nt: TGTGCCAGTAGTATAGACCGCCACCCAGGGACGCAGTATTTT
clone_size: -; v_call: TRBV7-9; d_call: TRBD1; j_call: TRBJ1-1; cdr3_aa: CASSTSGGRTEAFF; cdr3_nt: TGTGCCAGCAGCACTTCAGGGGGTCGAACTGAAGCTTTCTTT
clone_size: -; v_call: TRBV6-1; d_call: TRBD2; j_call: TRBJ2-5; cdr3_aa: CASSENPGTSGGAAQYF; cdr3_nt: TGTGCCAGCAGTGAGAACCCCGGGACTAGCGGGGGGGCGGCCCAGTACTTC
clone_size: -; v_call: TRBV30; d_call: TRBD1; j_call: TRBJ1-6; cdr3_aa: CAWGGQGGSYNSPLHF; cdr3_nt: TGTGCCTGGGGGGGACAGGGAGGCTCCTATAATTCACCCCTCCACTTT
clone_size: few; v_call: TRBV10-3; d_call: -; j_call: TRBJ2-1; cdr3_aa: CAISETQVEYNEQFF; cdr3_nt: TGTGCCATCAGTGAAACACAGGTGGAATACAATGAGCAGTTCTTC
clone_size: -; v_call: TRBV18; d_call: TRBD2; j_call: TRBJ2-5; cdr3_aa: CASSVRGGSRETQYF; cdr3_nt: TGTGCCAGCTCGGTACGGGGGGGCTCCCGAGAGACCCAGTACTTC
clone_size: -; v_call: TRBV11-2; d_call: TRBD2; j_call: TRBJ2-2; cdr3_aa: CASSKQPSLAGANTGELFF; cdr3_nt: TGTGCCAGCAGCAAGCAACCTTCTCTAGCGGGGGCGAACACCGGGGAGCTGTTTTTT
clone_size: -; v_call: TRBV6-6; d_call: TRBD2; j_call: TRBJ2-4; cdr3_aa: CASSQGYGGAGESYVKNIQYF; cdr3_nt: TGTGCCAGCAGCCAGGGGTATGGGGGAGCGGGGGAATCTTATGTCAAAAACATTCAGTACTTC
clone_size: -; v_call: TRBV30; d_call: TRBD1; j_call: TRBJ1-6; cdr3_aa: CAWNDKDRGLGSPLHF; cdr3_nt: TGTGCCTGGAACGACAAGGACAGGGGGCTCGGTTCACCCCTCCACTTT
clone_size: -; v_call: TRBV7-2; d_call: TRBD2; j_call: TRBJ2-2; cdr3_aa: CASSLKTGGTGELFF; cdr3_nt: TGTGCCAGCAGCTTAAAAACGGGAGGGACCGGGGAGCTGTTTTTT
clone_size: -; v_call: TRBV7-8; d_call: TRBD2; j_call: TRBJ2-1; cdr3_aa: CASSQGTSGSHEQFF; cdr3_nt: TGTGCCAGCAGCCAGGGGACTAGCGGGTCCCATGAGCAGTTCTTC
clone_size: -; v_call: TRBV3-1/TRBV3-2; d_call: -; j_call: TRBJ1-3; cdr3_aa: CASSQFLAADTIYF; cdr3_nt: TGTGCCAGCAGCCAATTTTTGGCGGCGGACACCATATATTTT
clone_size: -; v_call: TRBV29-1; d_call: -; j_call: TRBJ2-7; cdr3_aa: CSVEDRRDRTYEQYF; cdr3_nt: TGCAGCGTTGAAGATCGACGGGATAGGACCTACGAGCAGTACTTC
clone_size: -; v_call: TRBV7-8; d_call: -; j_call: TRBJ1-1; cdr3_aa: CASSSPGRGMNTEAFF; cdr3_nt: TGTGCCAGCAGCTCCCCGGGGAGGGGGATGAACACTGAAGCTTTCTTT
clone_size: -; v_call: TRBV30; d_call: TRBD1; j_call: TRBJ1-6; cdr3_aa: CAFRQGRNLNNSPLHF; cdr3_nt: TGTGCCTTCCGACAGGGCCGAAATCTTAATAATTCACCCCTCCACTTT
clone_size: -; v_call: TRBV7-2; d_call: TRBD1; j_call: TRBJ1-5; cdr3_aa: CASSLGDRGHQPQHF; cdr3_nt: TGTGCCAGCAGCTTAGGGGACAGGGGGCATCAGCCCCAGCATTTT
clone_size: -; v_call: TRBV6-5; d_call: -; j_call: TRBJ2-7; cdr3_aa: CASSLRAGDYEQYF; cdr3_nt: TGTGCCAGCAGCCTGCGAGCCGGAGACTACGAGCAGTACTTC
clone_size: -; v_call: TRBV7-8; d_call: TRBD1; j_call: TRBJ1-3; cdr3_aa: CASRVTGAGNTIYF; cdr3_nt: TGTGCCAGCAGGGTCACAGGGGCTGGAAACACCATATATTTT
clone_size: -; v_call: TRBV6-1; d_call: -; j_call: TRBJ2-2; cdr3_aa: CASSEFGTGNTGELFF; cdr3_nt: TGTGCCAGCAGTGAATTCGGAACAGGGAACACCGGGGAGCTGTTTTTT
clone_size: few; v_call: TRBV25-1; d_call: TRBD2; j_call: TRBJ2-7; cdr3_aa: CASIGSGRDEQYF; cdr3_nt: TGTGCCAGCATTGGTAGCGGGAGAGACGAGCAGTACTTC
clone_size: -; v_call: TRBV19; d_call: TRBD1; j_call: TRBJ1-2; cdr3_aa: CASSLQGAYGYTF; cdr3_nt: TGTGCCAGTAGCCTTCAGGGGGCCTATGGCTACACCTTC
clone_size: -; v_call: TRBV7-6; d_call: -; j_call: TRBJ1-1; cdr3_aa: CASDFRGTEAFF; cdr3_nt: TGTGCCAGCGATTTTAGGGGGACTGAAGCTTTCTTT
clone_size: -; v_call: TRBV7-2; d_call: TRBD1; j_call: TRBJ1-1; cdr3_aa: CASSLQGARNTEAFF; cdr3_nt: TGTGCCAGCAGCTTACAGGGGGCAAGGAACACTGAAGCTTTCTTT
clone_size: -; v_call: TRBV7-9; d_call: -; j_call: TRBJ2-3; cdr3_aa: CASSSQTVGTDTQYF; cdr3_nt: TGTGCCAGCAGCTCACAGACGGTGGGCACAGATACGCAGTATTTT
clone_size: -; v_call: TRBV6-5; d_call: -; j_call: TRBJ1-1; cdr3_aa: CASSYPGGNTEAFF; cdr3_nt: TGTGCCAGCAGTTATCCGGGGGGTAACACTGAAGCTTTCTTT
clone_size: -; v_call: TRBV7-8; d_call: TRBD1; j_call: TRBJ1-2; cdr3_aa: CASSPAAGGSHGYTF; cdr3_nt: TGTGCCAGCAGCCCCGCGGCAGGGGGCAGCCATGGCTACACCTTC
clone_size: -; v_call: TRBV2; d_call: -; j_call: TRBJ1-4; cdr3_aa: CASSDDRRANEKLFF; cdr3_nt: TGTGCCAGCAGCGATGACAGGCGCGCTAATGAAAAACTGTTTTTT